This T cell receptor beta chain was identified in a study of blood T cell repertoires in COVID-19. On the study more broadly: The United States, Italy and Spain were the sources of the acute and convalescent COVID-19 samples.

Original processing methods: Counts of nucleated cells, estimated from reference gene primer amplification, were obtained. This table comes from immunoSEQ multiplex PCR, and its TCRdb copy is limited to in-frame clones, with some not included. V and J calls and clone size are given by that table; D and trimming were obtained from the DNA. There are some 260,000 clones in the sample; around 90% occur only once, and approximately 0.7% lies in the top ten. CDR1 and CDR2 (germline): DFQATT, SNEGSKA (reference sequence). V lost 3 bases to trimming and J lost 7 bases; unmatched junction nucleotides: 9. The CDR3 loop spans 13 amino acids.

The receptor's source is a human donor in a cohort sampled during active COVID-19. The sample taken for sequencing was peripheral blood. The chain uses TRBV20-1 and TRBJ2-7; 7 bases line up with TRBD2. The CDR3 is CSASGAGLEEQYF. CDR3 nucleotides: TGCAGTGCTAGTGGAGCGGGGCTGGAGGAGCAGTACTTC.